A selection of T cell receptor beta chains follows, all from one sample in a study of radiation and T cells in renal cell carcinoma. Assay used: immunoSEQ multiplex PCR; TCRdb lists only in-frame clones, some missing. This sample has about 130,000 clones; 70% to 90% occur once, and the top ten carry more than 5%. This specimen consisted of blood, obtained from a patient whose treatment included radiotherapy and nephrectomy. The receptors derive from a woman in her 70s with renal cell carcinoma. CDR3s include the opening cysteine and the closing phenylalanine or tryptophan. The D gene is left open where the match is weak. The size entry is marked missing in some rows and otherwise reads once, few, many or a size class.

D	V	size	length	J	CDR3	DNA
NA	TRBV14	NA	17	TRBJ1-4	CASSQDFGVGANEKLFF	TGTGCCAGCAGCCAAGATTTCGGGGTCGGAGCTAATGAAAAACTGTTTTTT
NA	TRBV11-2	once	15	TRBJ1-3	CASSLERVSGNTIYF	TGTGCCAGCAGCTTAGAGAGGGTCTCCGGAAACACTATATATTTT
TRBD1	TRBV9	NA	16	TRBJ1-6	CASSPQGVSYNSPLHF	TGTGCCAGCAGCCCACAGGGGGTCTCCTATAATTCACCCCTCCACTTT
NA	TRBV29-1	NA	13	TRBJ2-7	CSGGLGGAHEQYF	TGCAGCGGGGGCCTTGGAGGGGCCCACGAGCAGTACTTC
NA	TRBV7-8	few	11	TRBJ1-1	CASSLATKAFF	TGTGCCAGCAGCTTAGCGACAAAAGCTTTCTTT
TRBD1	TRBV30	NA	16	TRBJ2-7	CAWSVSSWDSLNEQYF	TGTGCCTGGAGTGTATCGTCGTGGGACAGTCTCAACGAGCAGTACTTC
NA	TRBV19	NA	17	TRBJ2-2	CASSPIPGPVNTGELFF	TGTGCCAGTAGTCCAATACCGGGACCCGTGAACACCGGGGAGCTGTTTTTT
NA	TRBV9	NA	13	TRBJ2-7	CASSEAGSYEQYF	TGTGCCAGCAGCGAGGCAGGCTCCTACGAGCAGTACTTC
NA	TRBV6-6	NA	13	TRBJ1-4	CASSGGRWEKLFF	TGTGCCAGCTCTGGAGGGAGGTGGGAAAAACTGTTTTTT
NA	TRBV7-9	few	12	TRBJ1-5	CASSFSNQPQHF	TGTGCCAGCAGCTTTAGCAATCAGCCCCAGCATTTT
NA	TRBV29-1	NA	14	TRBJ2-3	CSVELADSTDTQYF	TGCAGCGTTGAATTGGCAGACTCCACAGATACGCAGTATTTT
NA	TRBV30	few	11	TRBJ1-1	CASRGSTKAFF	TGTGCCAGCCGGGGAAGTACGAAAGCTTTCTTT
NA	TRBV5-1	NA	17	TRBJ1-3	CASSLVSGKASGNTIYF	TGCGCCAGCAGCTTGGTATCGGGGAAGGCCTCTGGAAACACCATATATTTT
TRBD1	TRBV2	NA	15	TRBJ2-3	CASRLRTGGTDTQYF	TGTGCCAGCAGACTCCGGACAGGGGGCACAGATACGCAGTATTTT
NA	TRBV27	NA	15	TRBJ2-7	CASSSPAISNYEQYF	TGTGCCAGCAGTTCCCCGGCAATCAGCAACTACGAGCAGTACTTC
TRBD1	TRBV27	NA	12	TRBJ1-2	CASSFRGHGYTF	TGTGCCAGCAGTTTCAGGGGGCATGGCTACACCTTC
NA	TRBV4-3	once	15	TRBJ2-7	CASSQESSGRYEQYF	TGCGCCAGCAGCCAAGAGAGTTCTGGGCGCTACGAGCAGTACTTC
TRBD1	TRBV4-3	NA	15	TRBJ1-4	CASSQSGTANEKLFF	TGCGCCAGCAGCCAGTCCGGGACAGCTAATGAAAAACTGTTTTTT
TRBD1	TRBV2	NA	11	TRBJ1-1	CASQGVTEAFF	TGTGCCAGCCAGGGGGTCACTGAAGCTTTCTTT
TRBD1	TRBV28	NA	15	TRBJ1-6	CASSPRQGISSPLHF	TGTGCCAGCAGTCCTCGACAGGGTATAAGTTCACCCCTCCACTTT
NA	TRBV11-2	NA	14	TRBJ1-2	CASSRSGFKEGYTF	TGTGCCAGCAGCCGATCAGGGTTTAAGGAGGGCTACACCTTC
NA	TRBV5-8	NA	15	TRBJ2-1	CASSLRQIGYNEQFF	TGTGCCAGCAGCTTAAGACAGATTGGGTACAATGAGCAGTTCTTC
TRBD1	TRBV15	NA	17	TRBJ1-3	CATSRETGVLAGNTIYF	TGTGCCACCAGCAGGGAAACAGGGGTCCTTGCTGGAAACACCATATATTTT
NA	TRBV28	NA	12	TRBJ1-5	CASSLRGRPQHF	TGTGCCAGCAGTTTAAGGGGGAGGCCCCAGCATTTT
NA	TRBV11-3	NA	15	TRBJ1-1	CASSLARERHTEAFF	TGTGCCAGCAGCTTAGCTAGGGAGAGACACACTGAAGCTTTCTTT
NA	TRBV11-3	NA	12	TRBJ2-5	CASSSRGETQYF	TGTGCCAGCAGCTCCCGCGGGGAGACCCAGTACTTC
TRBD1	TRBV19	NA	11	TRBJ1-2	CASSRDRGTAF	TGTGCCAGTAGTAGGGACAGGGGAACGGCCTTC
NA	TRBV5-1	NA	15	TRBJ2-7	CASSSSGRGGYEQYF	TGCGCCAGCAGCTCTTCGGGACGTGGAGGATACGAGCAGTACTTC
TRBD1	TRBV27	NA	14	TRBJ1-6	CASTKTGSNSPLHF	TGTGCCAGCACCAAGACAGGGAGTAATTCACCCCTCCACTTT
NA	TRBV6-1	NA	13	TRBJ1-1	CASSVAENTEAFF	TGTGCCAGCAGTGTTGCAGAGAACACTGAAGCTTTCTTT
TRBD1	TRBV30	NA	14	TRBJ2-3	CAWSVSTGADTQYF	TGTGCCTGGAGTGTATCGACAGGGGCAGATACGCAGTATTTT
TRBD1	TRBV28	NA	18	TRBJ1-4	CASSLRTGARGYDEKLFF	TGTGCCAGCAGTTTACGGACAGGGGCCCGGGGTTATGATGAAAAACTGTTTTTT
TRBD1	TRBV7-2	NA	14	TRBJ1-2	CASSPGQGWSGYTF	TGTGCCAGCAGCCCCGGACAGGGTTGGAGTGGCTACACCTTC
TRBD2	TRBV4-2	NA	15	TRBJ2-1	CASSQETGGAWEQFF	TGTGCCAGCAGCCAAGAGACCGGGGGGGCTTGGGAGCAGTTCTTC
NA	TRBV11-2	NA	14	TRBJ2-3	CASSLMGGSDTQYF	TGTGCCAGCAGCTTAATGGGGGGTTCAGATACGCAGTATTTT
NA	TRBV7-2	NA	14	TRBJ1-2	CASRTPGGFYGYTF	TGTGCCAGCAGGACCCCCGGGGGGTTCTATGGCTACACCTTC
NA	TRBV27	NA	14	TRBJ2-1	CASSLLDGDNEQFF	TGTGCCAGCAGTTTATTGGACGGTGACAATGAGCAGTTCTTC
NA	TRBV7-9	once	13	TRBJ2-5	CASSIAAGETQYF	TGTGCCAGCAGTATAGCGGCAGGAGAGACCCAGTACTTC
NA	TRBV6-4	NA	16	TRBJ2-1	CERGALEGGSYNEQFF	TGTGAACGAGGAGCTTTAGAGGGCGGCTCCTACAATGAGCAGTTCTTC
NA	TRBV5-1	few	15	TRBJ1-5	CASRKDINSNQPQHF	TGCGCCAGCAGAAAGGACATAAATAGCAATCAGCCCCAGCATTTT
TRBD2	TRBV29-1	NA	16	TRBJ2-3	CSVTGWVAGTFDTQYF	TGCAGCGTTACTGGGTGGGTAGCGGGGACCTTCGATACGCAGTATTTT
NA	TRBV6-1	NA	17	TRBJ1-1	CASSEVGWGLMNTEAFF	TGTGCCAGCAGTGAAGTAGGTTGGGGCCTCATGAACACTGAAGCTTTCTTT
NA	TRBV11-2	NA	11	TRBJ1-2	CASSLVEGYTF	TGTGCCAGCAGCTTGGTGGAGGGCTACACCTTC
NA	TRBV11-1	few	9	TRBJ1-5	CASRRPQHF	TGTGCCAGCCGCCGCCCCCAGCATTTT
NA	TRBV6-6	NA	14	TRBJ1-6	CASRAGGDISPLHF	TGTGCCAGCAGAGCCGGCGGGGATATTTCACCCCTCCACTTT
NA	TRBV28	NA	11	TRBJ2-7	CATFGQYEQYF	TGTGCCACTTTCGGACAGTACGAGCAGTACTTC
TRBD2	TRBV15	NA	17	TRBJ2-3	CATSRGSGGAGTDTQYF	TGTGCCACCAGCAGAGGTAGCGGGGGGGCCGGGACAGATACGCAGTATTTT